Below are 2 T cell receptor beta chains sequenced from a single sample in a study of blood T cell repertoires in COVID-19. The method was immunoSEQ multiplex PCR; TCRdb's version includes in-frame clones alone and lacks a portion of them. The profile covers some 260,000 clones, with 88% appearing a single time and about 9.4% taken by the ten largest. The sequencing input was peripheral blood. The receptors here all came from a woman in her 70s with COVID-19, enrolled during active disease.

This chain uses TRBV6-5 with TRBJ2-3, with 7 bases aligning to TRBD2. Germline loops: CDR1 MNHEY, CDR2 SVGAGI. This CDR3 has 13 amino acids. V lost 10 bases to trimming and J lost 1 base; unmatched junction nucleotides: 5. The CDR3 DNA sequence: TGTGCCATTCGCGGGGGTGGCACAGATACGCAGTATTTT. It codes for CAIRGGGTDTQYF.

The chain carries TRBV3-1 (or the pseudogene TRBV3-2) and TRBJ1-2, with unresolved D. In germline, CDR1 is LGHDT, CDR2 YNNKEL (reference sequence). This CDR3 region has 13 residues. V was trimmed by 1 base and J by 5 bases, leaving 8 bases between them. The CDR3 DNA sequence: TGTGCCAGCAGCCAAGGGGAGACATATGGCTACACCTTC. Amino acid sequence: CASSQGETYGYTF.